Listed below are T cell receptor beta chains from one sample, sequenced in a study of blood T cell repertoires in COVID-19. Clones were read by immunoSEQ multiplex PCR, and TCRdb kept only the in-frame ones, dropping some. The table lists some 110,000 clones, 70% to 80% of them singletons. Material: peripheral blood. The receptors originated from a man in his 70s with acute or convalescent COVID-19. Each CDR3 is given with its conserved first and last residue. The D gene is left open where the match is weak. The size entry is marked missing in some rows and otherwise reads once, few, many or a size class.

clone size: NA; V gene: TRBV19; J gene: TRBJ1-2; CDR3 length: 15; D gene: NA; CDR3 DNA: TGTGCCAGTGGGCCCCGAATGACAGCTAACTATGGCTACACCTTC; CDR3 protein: CASGPRMTANYGYTF
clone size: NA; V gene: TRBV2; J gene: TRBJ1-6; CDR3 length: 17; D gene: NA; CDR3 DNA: TGTGCCAGCAGTGACCCCCGGGTGTCGAGTCGTAATTCACCCCTCCACTTT; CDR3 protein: CASSDPRVSSRNSPLHF
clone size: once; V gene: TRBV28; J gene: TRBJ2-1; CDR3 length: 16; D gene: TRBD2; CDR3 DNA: TGTGCCAGCAGTTCGTCGGGAGCGGGGCGTCTCAATGAGCAGTTCTTC; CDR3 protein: CASSSSGAGRLNEQFF
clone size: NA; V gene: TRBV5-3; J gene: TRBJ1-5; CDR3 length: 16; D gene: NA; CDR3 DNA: TGTGCCAGAAGCCCCGGGGAGGGGAAGGCCAATCAGCCCCAGCATTTT; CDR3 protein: CARSPGEGKANQPQHF
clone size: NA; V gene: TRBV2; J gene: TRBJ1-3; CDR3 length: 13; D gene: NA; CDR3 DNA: TGTGCCAGCAGGCGGGAACCTGGAAACACCATATATTTT; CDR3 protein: CASRREPGNTIYF
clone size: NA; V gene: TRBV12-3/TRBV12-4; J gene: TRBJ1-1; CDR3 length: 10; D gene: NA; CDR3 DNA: TGTGCCAGCAGTCTACGCCGTCCTTTCTTT; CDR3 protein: CASSLRRPFF
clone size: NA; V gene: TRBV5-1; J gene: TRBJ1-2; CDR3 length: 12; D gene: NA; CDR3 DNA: TGCGCCAGCAGCTTGGGGGGCTCAGGCTACACCTTC; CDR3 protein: CASSLGGSGYTF
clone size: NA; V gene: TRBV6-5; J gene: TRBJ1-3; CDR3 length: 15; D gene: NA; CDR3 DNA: TGTGCCAGCAGTTACGGCACGGGGTTTGGAAACACCATATATTTT; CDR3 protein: CASSYGTGFGNTIYF
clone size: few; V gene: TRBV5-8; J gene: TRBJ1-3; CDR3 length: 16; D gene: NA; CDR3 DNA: TGTGCCAGCAGCTCTGGAGTACGCCACTCTGGAAACACCATATATTTT; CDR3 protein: CASSSGVRHSGNTIYF
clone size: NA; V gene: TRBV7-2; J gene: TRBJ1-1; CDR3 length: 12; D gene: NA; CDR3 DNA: TGTGCCAGCAGCATTCCGGAGACTGAAGCTTTCTTT; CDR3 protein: CASSIPETEAFF
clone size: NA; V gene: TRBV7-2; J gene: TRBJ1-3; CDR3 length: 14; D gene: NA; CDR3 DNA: TGTGCCAGCAGCAAATCCAGCTCTGGAAACACCATATATTTT; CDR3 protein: CASSKSSSGNTIYF
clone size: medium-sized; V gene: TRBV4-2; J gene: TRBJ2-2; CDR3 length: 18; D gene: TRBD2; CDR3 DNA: TGTGCCAGCAGCCAAGATGGACTAGCGGGAGCGAACACCGGGGAGCTGTTTTTT; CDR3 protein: CASSQDGLAGANTGELFF
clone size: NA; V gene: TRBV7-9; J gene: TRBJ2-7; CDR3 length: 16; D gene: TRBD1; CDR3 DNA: TGTGCCAGCAGCTTAAGGGACAGGGGGAAGGTTTACGAGCAGTACTTC; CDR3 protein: CASSLRDRGKVYEQYF
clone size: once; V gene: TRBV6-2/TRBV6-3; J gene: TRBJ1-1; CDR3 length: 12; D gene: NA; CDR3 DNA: TGTGCCAGCAGTTACTCTCAGTTTGAAGCTTTCTTT; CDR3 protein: CASSYSQFEAFF
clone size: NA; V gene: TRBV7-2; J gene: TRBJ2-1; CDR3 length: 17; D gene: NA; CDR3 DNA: TGTGCCAGCAGCTTAGTTCTTCTCGCGGGGACTCACAATGAGCAGTTCTTC; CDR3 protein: CASSLVLLAGTHNEQFF
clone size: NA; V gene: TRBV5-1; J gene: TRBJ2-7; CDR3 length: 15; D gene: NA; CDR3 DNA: TGCGCCAGCTGGCTCTCTACAGGGACATCCTACGAGCAGTACTTC; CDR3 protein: CASWLSTGTSYEQYF